The 18 T cell receptor beta chains given below trace back to one sample, sequenced in a study of sequential checkpoint blockade in melanoma. Sample treatment: randomized to nivolumab then ipilimumab (arm A) or the reverse (arm B). Clones were read by immunoSEQ multiplex PCR, and TCRdb kept only the in-frame ones, dropping some. The table has 1,500 to 2,500 clones, less than 65% seen once; the top ten hold roughly a quarter. The source was CD8+ T cells sorted from blood (inferred from file names), collected from a patient given nivolumab and ipilimumab in sequence. The source of these receptors is a human patient with melanoma. Some clones in this sample may be carry-over from other donors' samples.

This chain connects TRBV2 to TRBJ1-1; 7 bases fit TRBD1. The CDR3 extends over 15 amino acids. The ends lost 8 bases at V and 2 bases at J; junction bases unmatched: 11. CDR1 and CDR2 from the germline V gene are SNHLY and FYNNEI. Here the CDR3 reads CASDRATNFNTEAFF. The CDR3 nucleotides are TGTGCCAGCGACAGGGCGACAAATTTTAACACTGAAGCTTTCTTT.

This clone showed up just a few times. This chain links TRBV5-5 with TRBJ2-7, with 8 bases fitting TRBD1. The CDR3 runs 13 residues. Germline CDR1 is SGHKS and CDR2 is YYEKEE (reference sequence). V lost 1 base to trimming and J lost 4 bases; unmatched junction nucleotides: 1. In DNA form, the CDR3 reads TGTGCCAGCAGCTTGACAGGGGGGTACGAGCAGTACTTC. Translating it yields CASSLTGGYEQYF.

This clone is medium-sized (0.01 to 0.1%) in the sample. The chain employs TRBV27 and TRBJ1-1, with no clear D. Between the trimmed V and J ends, which lost 3 bases and 0 bases, there was a span of 8 bases. The germline V gene encodes CDR1 MNHEY and CDR2 SMNVEV (reference sequence). The CDR3 length is 14 residues. CDR3 sequence: CASSFGGMNTEAFF. CDR3 sequence (DNA): TGTGCCAGCAGTTTCGGCGGCATGAACACTGAAGCTTTCTTT.

The chain joins TRBV6-1 to TRBJ2-5; 10 bases agree with TRBD2. CDR1 MNHNS and CDR2 SASEGT come from the germline V gene. V shed 1 base and J 4 bases; nucleotides not matched to a gene: 3. The CDR3 loop spans 15 amino acids. The CDR3 here is CASSEEAGGPETQYF. The CDR3 DNA sequence: TGTGCCAGCAGTGAAGAAGCGGGGGGGCCAGAGACCCAGTACTTC.

This clone has only a few counts. As DNA, the CDR3 is TGTGCCAGCAGCTGGGGTACAGGGGGCCCCGGAAACACCATATATTTT. This gives the protein CASSWGTGGPGNTIYF. The chain is built from TRBV5-6 and TRBJ1-3; 9 nucleotides agree with TRBD1. The CDR3 covers 16 residues. Looked up from germline, CDR1 is SGHDT and CDR2 is YYEEEE. Trimming cost V 3 bases and J 4 bases; bases outside gene matches: 8.

V usage is TRBV4-3 and J usage is TRBJ2-3; 13 bases are shared with TRBD2. Germline values: CDR1 LGHNA, CDR2 YSLEER. V lost 2 bases, J lost 2 bases, and 7 bases stayed unmatched. The CDR3 sequence is 18 residues long. CDR3 sequence reads: CASSQWETSGGLTDTQYF. The DNA for the CDR3 is TGCGCCAGCAGCCAATGGGAGACTAGCGGGGGGCTCACAGATACGCAGTATTTT.

This clone occurred once. This rearrangement joins TRBV27 to TRBJ2-1; 7 positions match TRBD2. This CDR3 has 16 residues. Germline V CDR1 and CDR2: MNHEY, SMNVEV (reference sequence). The J segment lost 3 bases and the V segment lost 5 bases, leaving 10 bases of the junction unmatched. CDR3 sequence: CASSKLATTFYNEQFF. The CDR3 DNA reads TGTGCCAGCAGTAAACTAGCGACTACCTTCTACAATGAGCAGTTCTTC.

V gene TRBV14 combines with J gene TRBJ2-7; 10 positions agree with TRBD1. Per the germline V gene, CDR1 is SGHDN and CDR2 is FVKESK. V lost 6 bases to trimming and J lost 3 bases; unmatched junction nucleotides: 2. The CDR3 is 13 residues long. The CDR3 spells CASRGTGDYEQYF. The DNA of the CDR3 is TGTGCCAGCAGGGGGACAGGGGACTACGAGCAGTACTTC.

The genes are TRBV13 and TRBJ2-1; possibly TRBD1 for D (6 bases). Germline-derived CDR1 and CDR2 are PRHDT and FYEKMQ (reference sequence). The V and J ends lost 5 bases and 5 bases respectively, with 10 bases between them. The CDR3 extends over 13 amino acids. CDR3 bases: TGTGCCAGCAGCGGACGGGACAACAATGAGCAGTTCTTC. Its protein product is CASSGRDNNEQFF.

The chain combines TRBV27 with TRBJ2-5; 7 nucleotides line up with TRBD1. Germline assignment: CDR1 MNHEY and CDR2 SMNVEV (reference sequence). This CDR3 comprises 15 residues. Trimming took 5 bases from V and 5 from J; bases not matched to a gene: 11. CDR3 sequence: CASSTTGLARETQYF. The CDR3 bases are TGTGCCAGCAGTACGACAGGGCTGGCTAGGGAGACCCAGTACTTC.

CDR3 region: CASSLDRSSGNTIYF. CDR3 nucleotides: TGTGCCAGCAGCTTAGACAGGAGCTCTGGAAACACCATATATTTT. The J gene is TRBJ1-3, the V gene TRBV5-4, with D perhaps TRBD1 (6 bases). V lost 2 bases and J 0 bases, leaving 9 bases between the germline ends. The CDR3 loop spans 15 amino acids. Germline V lookup: CDR1 SGHNT, CDR2 YYREEE (reference sequence).

The rearrangement links TRBV5-1 to TRBJ1-2; TRBD1 might be the D (6 bases). The CDR3 is 14 residues long. Germline V gene data show CDR1 as SGHRS and CDR2 as YFSETQ. The V gene lost 3 bases and the J gene lost 1 base, with 10 bases spanning the gap. The CDR3 bases are TGCGCCAGCAGCTCCCGGGACATTAACTATGGCTACACCTTC. As protein: CASSSRDINYGYTF. Supplemented by reference TRBV5-1 and TRBJ1-2, the full variable domain reads KAGVTQTPRYLIKTRGQQVTLSCSPISGHRSVSWYQQTPGQGLQFLFEYFSETQRNKGNFPGRFSGRQFSNSRSEMNVSTLELGDSALYLCASSSRDINYGYTFGSGTRLTVV.

Points on this clone: One end of the junction fails to match germline, which may point to a read error. Other DNA variants within this sample encode the same CDR3. Written as DNA, the CDR3 is TGCGCCAGCACCCCCGGACTAGGGGGGAACACCGGGGAGCTGTTTTTT. Protein: CASTPGLGGNTGELFF. V and J are TRBV5-4 and TRBJ2-2, with D tentatively TRBD2 (7 bases). CDR1 and CDR2 from the germline V gene are SGHNT and YYREEE (reference sequence). CDR3 length: 16 amino acids.

The genes are TRBV4-3 and TRBJ2-5, with 8 bases that match TRBD2. The germline CDR1 and CDR2 sequences are LGHNA and YSLEER. The CDR3 consists of 16 residues. V lost 4 bases to trimming and J lost 5 bases; unmatched junction nucleotides: 12. The CDR3 DNA reads TGCGCCAGCAGCCGTTACGCGGGGGGCCAGGACGAGACCCAGTACTTC. It encodes CASSRYAGGQDETQYF.

Only a few counts were recorded for this clone. The V and J genes are TRBV4-3 and TRBJ1-1; 9 bases align to TRBD1. This CDR3 is 13 amino acids long. Trimming removed 8 bases from V and 1 base from J; junction bases left unmatched: 2. CDR1 is LGHNA, CDR2 YSLEER, per germline. The CDR3 DNA is TGCGCCAGCGGGGACAGGGAGAACACTGAAGCTTTCTTT. It encodes CASGDRENTEAFF.

This chain connects TRBV30 to TRBJ1-1, with a tentative D call TRBD1 (6 bases). In germline, CDR1 is GTSNPN, CDR2 SVGIG (reference sequence). V lost 2 bases and J lost 14, with 24 bases in between. The CDR3 totals 14 residues. The CDR3 region is CAWSFMATGLSLFF. CDR3 DNA sequence: TGTGCCTGGAGTTTTATGGCTACAGGGCTATCTCTCTTCTTT.

The genes are TRBV2 and TRBJ1-6; D perhaps matches TRBD1 (5 bases). Trimming shortened V by 6 bases and J by 3 bases, and 12 bases separated the two germline ends. In germline, CDR1 is SNHLY, CDR2 FYNNEI. This CDR3 spans 15 amino acids. CDR3 protein: CASSNAGLYNSPLHF. CDR3 DNA sequence: TGTGCCAGCAGCAACGCGGGGCTCTATAATTCACCCCTCCACTTT.

This clone is judged medium-sized. This chain connects TRBV10-3 to TRBJ1-3, with 9 bases matching TRBD1. The CDR3 runs 15 residues. The V segment lost 6 bases and the J segment 4 bases; nucleotides outside the gene matches: 7. Germline V lookup: CDR1 ENHRY, CDR2 SYGVKD. The CDR3 DNA sequence: TGTGCCATCAGACAAACAGGGGGCATGGGAAACACCATATATTTT. Residues: CAIRQTGGMGNTIYF.